These 5 T cell receptor beta chains came from one sample sequenced in a study of response to subunit inactivated influenza vaccine. Using its own MiXCR run on the RT-PCR reads, TCRdb lists one record per CDR3 protein. The sample holds roughly 650,000 distinct CDR3 sequences, 14% seen once. Material: PBMCs from blood, obtained about 14 days before vaccination. The source is a man aged 50 or older who received an inactivated influenza vaccine.

This clonotype was seen many times. The V call is TRBV4-2, the J call TRBJ2-2; 9 bases agree with TRBD1. The CDR3 consists of 14 residues. With 6 bases clipped from V and 4 bases from J, the junction kept 3 bases outside the gene matches. Germline-derived CDR1 and CDR2 are LGHNA and YNFKEQ. DNA of the CDR3: TGTGCCAGCAGAATGGGACAGGGCACCGGGGAGCTGTTTTTT. Residues: CASRMGQGTGELFF.

The chain combines TRBV7-7 with TRBJ2-1; TRBD2 aligns across 7 bases. V lost 2 bases, J lost 4 bases, and 5 bases stayed unmatched. In germline, CDR1 is SSHAT, CDR2 FNYEAQ (reference sequence). The CDR3 is 15 amino acids. The CDR3 loop is CASSLREGRYNEQFF. The CDR3 nucleotides are TGTGCCAGCAGCTTAAGGGAGGGCCGTTACAATGAGCAGTTCTTC.

V usage is TRBV12-3 or TRBV12-4 and J usage is TRBJ2-5; D is unclear. This CDR3 comprises 15 residues. V lost 5 bases and J lost 1, with 14 bases in between. The CDR3: CASSDFVAAQETQYF. The CDR3 DNA reads TGTGCCAGCAGTGATTTCGTAGCCGCCCAAGAGACCCAGTACTTC.

The rearrangement uses TRBV7-6 and TRBJ2-3, with D possibly TRBD2 on 5 matching bases. This CDR3 has 12 amino acids. The V end was cut by 11 bases, the J end by 5 bases, with 14 bases between. The germline V gene encodes CDR1 SGHVS and CDR2 FNYEAQ. Here the CDR3 reads CASRRAGDTQYF. CDR3 in DNA: TGTGCCTCAAGACGTGCGGGAGATACGCAGTATTTT.

In its sample, this clonotype was seen a few times. CDR3 coding DNA: TGTGCCAGCAGCCAAAAGGAGACTAGCGGCTACGAGCAGTACTTC. Translation: CASSQKETSGYEQYF. The J gene is TRBJ2-7, the V gene TRBV21-1; TRBD2, as called in the table, went unchecked against the DNA. TRBV21-1 is an annotated pseudogene. This CDR3 region has 15 residues.